Listed below are T cell receptor beta chains from one sample, sequenced in a study of cytomegalovirus exposure and HLA in healthy donors. Libraries were prepared by immunoSEQ multiplex PCR; TCRdb keeps only in-frame clonotypes and omits some of them. This repertoire shows 200,000 or so clones, approximately 82% found once; its top ten account for about an eighth. Specimen: PBMCs. Source of these receptors: a woman aged 25 to 39 in good health and CMV-seropositive. Each CDR3 is given with its conserved first and last residue. The D gene is left open where the match is weak. Not all rows give a size; the values are once, few, many and, for expanded clones, a class.

size,D,V,J,CDR3,DNA
.,TRBD2,TRBV7-6,TRBJ2-7,CASSLVAGGPSEQYF,TGTGCCAGCAGCTTGGTAGCGGGAGGGCCGAGCGAGCAGTACTTC
.,TRBD2,TRBV5-1,TRBJ2-3,CASSLGLAGTDTQYF,TGCGCCAGCAGCTTGGGACTAGCGGGAACAGATACGCAGTATTTT
once,.,TRBV6-5,TRBJ1-4,CASSYSSTEKLFF,TGTGCCAGCAGTTACTCGAGTACCGAAAAACTGTTTTTT
.,TRBD1,TRBV29-1,TRBJ1-2,CSVDGTGEWNGYTF,TGCAGCGTTGATGGGACAGGGGAGTGGAATGGCTACACCTTC
.,.,TRBV15,TRBJ1-1,CATSRDLRADEAFF,TGTGCCACCAGCAGAGATCTCAGGGCGGATGAAGCTTTCTTT
.,.,TRBV28,TRBJ2-1,CASSLGRGPYNEQFF,TGTGCCAGCAGTTTAGGTAGGGGCCCTTACAATGAGCAGTTCTTC
once,.,TRBV7-9,TRBJ1-4,CASSPREGGTTNEKLFF,TGTGCCAGCAGCCCTCGGGAAGGAGGAACAACTAATGAAAAACTGTTTTTT
many,.,TRBV15,TRBJ2-4,CATSSPTVAKNIQYF,TGTGCCACCAGCAGTCCGACTGTAGCCAAAAACATTCAGTACTTC
.,.,TRBV27,TRBJ1-5,CASSSAGLSGSPQHF,TGTGCCAGCAGTTCCGCTGGACTCAGCGGGTCGCCCCAGCATTTT
.,.,TRBV5-1,TRBJ2-5,CASSLGAGQETQYF,TGCGCCAGCAGCTTGGGGGCAGGGCAAGAGACCCAGTACTTC
.,TRBD2,TRBV28,TRBJ2-1,CASSPTSGSYYEQFF,TGTGCCAGCAGTCCAACTAGCGGGAGTTATTATGAGCAGTTCTTC
.,TRBD2,TRBV27,TRBJ2-5,CASSYTPLAGGLGGETQYF,TGTGCCAGCAGTTACACCCCCCTAGCGGGAGGCCTCGGGGGAGAGACCCAGTACTTC
.,.,TRBV30,TRBJ2-7,CAWNAGFGPYEQYF,TGTGCCTGGAATGCAGGGTTTGGCCCCTACGAGCAGTACTTC
.,TRBD2,TRBV7-2,TRBJ2-1,CASSPGLANNEQFF,TGTGCCAGCAGCCCCGGACTAGCTAACAATGAGCAGTTCTTC
.,TRBD1,TRBV2,TRBJ1-3,CASGDQGQLSGNTIYF,TGTGCCAGCGGTGACCAGGGACAGCTTTCTGGAAACACCATATATTTT
few,.,TRBV29-1,TRBJ1-1,CSVGQGLNTEAFF,TGCAGCGTTGGCCAGGGGCTGAACACTGAAGCTTTCTTT
.,TRBD1,TRBV4-1,TRBJ1-5,CASSPDRVGQPQHF,TGCGCCAGCAGCCCCGACAGGGTCGGTCAGCCCCAGCATTTT
.,TRBD2,TRBV7-9,TRBJ2-7,CASSFGTSGYEQYF,TGTGCCAGCAGCTTCGGGACTAGCGGTTACGAGCAGTACTTC
once,TRBD1,TRBV27,TRBJ1-1,CASSLTGPYTEAFF,TGTGCCAGCAGTTTGACAGGGCCGTACACTGAAGCTTTCTTT
.,TRBD2,TRBV29-1,TRBJ2-2,CSVLRTTSGRLYTGELFF,TGCAGCGTTCTCCGAACGACTAGCGGGAGATTGTACACCGGGGAGCTGTTTTTT
.,.,TRBV5-6,TRBJ1-1,CASSFWGMNTEAFF,TGTGCCAGCAGCTTTTGGGGCATGAACACTGAAGCTTTCTTT
.,TRBD1,TRBV6-5,TRBJ1-5,CASRKAGTGVEPQHF,TGTGCCAGCAGAAAGGCCGGGACAGGGGTCGAGCCCCAGCATTTT
.,.,TRBV29-1,TRBJ2-3,CSVVEFGVADTQYF,TGCAGCGTTGTTGAGTTCGGGGTTGCAGATACGCAGTATTTT
.,TRBD1,TRBV28,TRBJ2-7,CASTDRVYEQYF,TGTGCCAGTACTGACAGGGTATACGAGCAGTACTTC
.,.,TRBV28,TRBJ1-5,CASTVALGDQPQHF,TGTGCCAGCACCGTTGCGTTGGGAGATCAGCCCCAGCATTTT
.,TRBD2,TRBV6-4,TRBJ2-3,CASSSAGGPDTQYF,TGTGCCAGCAGTTCGGCGGGAGGTCCAGATACGCAGTATTTT
.,.,TRBV19,TRBJ2-2,CASSIGGIPGELFF,TGTGCCAGTAGTATTGGAGGGATCCCCGGGGAGCTGTTTTTT
.,.,TRBV5-6,TRBJ1-3,CASSLDPRLSGNTIYF,TGTGCCAGCAGCTTGGATCCGAGGCTCTCTGGAAACACCATATATTTT
.,TRBD2,TRBV2,TRBJ2-1,CASIPLATNEQFF,TGTGCCAGCATACCACTAGCGACTAATGAGCAGTTCTTC
many,.,TRBV27,TRBJ1-5,CASSRGIDQPQHF,TGTGCCAGCAGTAGGGGGATCGATCAGCCCCAGCATTTT
.,TRBD1,TRBV28,TRBJ1-5,CASSSSPDRGPNQPQHF,TGTGCCAGCAGTTCGTCGCCGGACAGGGGGCCTAATCAGCCCCAGCATTTT
.,TRBD2,TRBV30,TRBJ2-1,CAWSASLAGPSSSYNEQFF,TGTGCCTGGAGTGCGTCACTAGCGGGGCCTTCAAGCTCCTACAATGAGCAGTTCTTC
few,.,TRBV27,TRBJ1-1,CASSPRVAAEAFF,TGTGCCAGCAGTCCCCGGGTTGCGGCTGAAGCTTTCTTT
.,TRBD2,TRBV25-1,TRBJ2-3,CASSTPGTSGRFTDTQYF,TGTGCCAGCAGTACGCCCGGGACTAGCGGGAGGTTTACAGATACGCAGTATTTT
few,.,TRBV30,TRBJ1-5,CAWSEGGYSNQPQHF,TGTGCCTGGAGTGAAGGGGGATATAGCAATCAGCCCCAGCATTTT
.,TRBD1,TRBV18,TRBJ2-7,CASSPPSGQGGNYEQYF,TGTGCCAGCTCACCACCTTCGGGACAGGGAGGCAACTACGAGCAGTACTTC
.,TRBD1,TRBV19,TRBJ2-7,CASTEQGQGSYEQYF,TGTGCCAGTACCGAACAGGGACAGGGAAGCTACGAGCAGTACTTC